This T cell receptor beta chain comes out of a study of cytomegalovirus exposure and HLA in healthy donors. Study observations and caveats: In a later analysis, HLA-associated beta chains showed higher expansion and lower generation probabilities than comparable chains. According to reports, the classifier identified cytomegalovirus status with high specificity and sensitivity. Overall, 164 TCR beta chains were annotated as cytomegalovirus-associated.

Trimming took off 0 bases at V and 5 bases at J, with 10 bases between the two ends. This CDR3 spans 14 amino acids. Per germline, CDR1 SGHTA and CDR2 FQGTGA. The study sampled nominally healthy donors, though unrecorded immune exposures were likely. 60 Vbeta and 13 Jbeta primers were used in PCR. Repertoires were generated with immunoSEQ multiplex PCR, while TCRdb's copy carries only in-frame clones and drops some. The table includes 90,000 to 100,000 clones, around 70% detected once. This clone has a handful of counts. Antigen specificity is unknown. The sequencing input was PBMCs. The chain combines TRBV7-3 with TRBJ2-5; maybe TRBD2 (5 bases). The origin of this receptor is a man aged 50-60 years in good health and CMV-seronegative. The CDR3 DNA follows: TGTGCCAGCAGCTTAACCGGGAAGACGGAGACCCAGTACTTC. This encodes CASSLTGKTETQYF.